The 6 T cell receptor beta chains listed next were all sequenced from one sample in a study of early T cells in non-severe SARS-CoV-2 infection. TCRdb itself ran the 5' RACE reads through MiXCR, one entry per CDR3 protein. The sample consists of about 73,000 distinct CDR3 sequences, approximately 14% of them appearing once. Source material: whole blood. The origin of the receptors is an adult who was a healthcare worker with PCR-confirmed SARS-CoV-2 infection or an uninfected control (not recorded which).

This clonotype was seen a few times. This chain links TRBV4-2 with TRBJ2-6; no clear D gene. Germline loops: CDR1 LGHNA, CDR2 YNFKEQ. The CDR3 runs 16 residues. V was trimmed by 0 bases and J by 0 bases, leaving 6 bases between them. The CDR3 sequence is CASSQEASSGANVLTF. CDR3 bases: TGTGCCAGCAGCCAAGAAGCCAGCTCTGGGGCCAACGTCCTGACTTTC.

This clonotype has only a few counts. CDR3 nucleotide sequence: TGTGCCAGCATCGCGGAAGGTTATGTCGGGGAGCTGTTTTTT. Amino acid sequence: CASIAEGYVGELFF. The genes are TRBV11-1 and TRBJ2-2; D is unclear. V was trimmed by 7 bases and J by 7 bases, leaving 16 bases between them. From germline, CDR1 is SGHAT and CDR2 FQDESV (reference sequence). This CDR3 spans 14 amino acids.

At least ten counts were recorded for this clonotype. The chain joins TRBV3-1 to TRBJ2-5; 14 bases match TRBD2. Germline-derived CDR1 and CDR2 are LGHDT and YNNKEL (reference sequence). The CDR3 contains 16 residues. V was pared by 5 bases and J by 2 bases, with 4 bases of the junction left unmatched. In DNA, the CDR3 is TGTGCCAGCAGCTACGGACTAGCGGGGGGACAAGAGACCCAGTACTTC. Encoded protein: CASSYGLAGGQETQYF.

This clonotype has just a few counts. The chain's CDR3 is CASRGTGGRFAYEQYF. In DNA, the CDR3 is TGTGCCAGCAGAGGGACAGGGGGTAGGTTCGCCTACGAGCAGTACTTC. This sequence joins TRBV28 and TRBJ2-7, with 11 bases lining up with TRBD1. Per the germline V gene, CDR1 is MDHEN and CDR2 is SYDVKM. This CDR3 is 16 amino acids long. The V and J ends lost 6 bases and 2 bases, in that order; junction bases with no gene match: 9.

In regard to this clonotype: The DNA is left out, because the CDR3 cannot be placed on it with certainty; the CDR3 is given as TCRdb lists it. This chain uses TRBV28 with TRBJ2-3; the table calls TRBD1, which could not be checked here. Germline V gives CDR1 MDHEN, CDR2 SYDVKM. Inclusive of both ends, the CDR3 amounts to 15 amino acids. CDR3 in amino acids: CASSFFGQGADTQYF.

This clonotype has just a few counts. The chain combines TRBV20-1 with TRBJ2-3; 7 positions agree with TRBD1. From germline, CDR1 is DFQATT and CDR2 SNEGSKA (reference sequence). This CDR3 contains 15 residues. After removal of 3 bases from V and 2 bases from J, the junction contained 8 bases not matched to a gene. The chain's CDR3 is CSARLETGNTDTQYF. The CDR3, as DNA: TGCAGTGCTAGGTTGGAGACAGGGAACACAGATACGCAGTATTTT.